This is a list of T cell receptor beta chains from one sample in a study of blood T cell repertoires in COVID-19. Profiled with immunoSEQ multiplex PCR; TCRdb holds only in-frame clones, not every one. The sample holds about 300,000 clones, 88% seen once. Sequencing input: peripheral blood. These receptors came from a woman aged 30 to 39 who had recovered from COVID-19. The CDR3 runs from the conserved cysteine through the conserved F or W. The order of the fields is D gene, J gene, clone size, V gene, CDR3 DNA, CDR3 protein. A D gene is named only where the DNA matches it firmly. Clone size is not always given. Where it is, it says once, few, many or a class for expanded clones.

d_gene: TRBD2
j_gene: TRBJ2-3
abundance: NA
v_gene: TRBV4-2
CDR3nt: TGTGCCAGCAGCCAGGCTAGCGGGGGGGAGGTAGATACGCAGTATTTT
CDR3aa: CASSQASGGEVDTQYF

d_gene: NA
j_gene: TRBJ1-1
abundance: NA
v_gene: TRBV2
CDR3nt: TGTGCCAGCAGTCAGGATCGGGGGGACACTGAAGCTTTCTTT
CDR3aa: CASSQDRGDTEAFF

d_gene: NA
j_gene: TRBJ2-2
abundance: few
v_gene: TRBV9
CDR3nt: TGTGCCAGCAGCTTCCGGGACATTCGAAACACCGGGGAGCTGTTTTTT
CDR3aa: CASSFRDIRNTGELFF

d_gene: TRBD1
j_gene: TRBJ2-3
abundance: NA
v_gene: TRBV28
CDR3nt: TGTGCCAGCAGTCAAGACAGGGGCACAGATACGCAGTATTTT
CDR3aa: CASSQDRGTDTQYF

d_gene: NA
j_gene: TRBJ1-1
abundance: once
v_gene: TRBV7-2
CDR3nt: TGTGCCAGCAGCTTAGTCCGGGGGGTCCAGAACACTGAAGCTTTCTTT
CDR3aa: CASSLVRGVQNTEAFF

d_gene: TRBD1
j_gene: TRBJ1-4
abundance: NA
v_gene: TRBV30
CDR3nt: TGTGCCTGGAGTGTGGGACAGGCCAATGAAAAACTGTTTTTT
CDR3aa: CAWSVGQANEKLFF

d_gene: NA
j_gene: TRBJ1-1
abundance: NA
v_gene: TRBV19
CDR3nt: TGTGCCAGTAGTGCCCGTTTGGTAGTGAACACTGAAGCTTTCTTT
CDR3aa: CASSARLVVNTEAFF

d_gene: NA
j_gene: TRBJ1-3
abundance: NA
v_gene: TRBV9
CDR3nt: TGTGCCAGCAGCGTAGTCGGGGGTGGCTCTGGAAACACCATATATTTT
CDR3aa: CASSVVGGGSGNTIYF

d_gene: NA
j_gene: TRBJ1-2
abundance: NA
v_gene: TRBV9
CDR3nt: TGTGCCAGCAGCGTAGGTTGGAGCGATAACTATGGCTACACCTTC
CDR3aa: CASSVGWSDNYGYTF

d_gene: NA
j_gene: TRBJ1-5
abundance: NA
v_gene: TRBV30
CDR3nt: TGTGCCTGGAGTGTATTCGCAGGGTATAGCAATCAGCCCCAGCATTTT
CDR3aa: CAWSVFAGYSNQPQHF

d_gene: TRBD2
j_gene: TRBJ2-5
abundance: NA
v_gene: TRBV3-1/TRBV3-2
CDR3nt: TGTGCCAGCAGTTACACGGGACTAGAGGGCCAGTACTTC
CDR3aa: CASSYTGLEGQYF

d_gene: NA
j_gene: TRBJ2-3
abundance: NA
v_gene: TRBV5-1
CDR3nt: TGCGCCAGCAGCTTGGCAGGGGTAGGCACAGATACGCAGTATTTT
CDR3aa: CASSLAGVGTDTQYF

d_gene: NA
j_gene: TRBJ2-1
abundance: NA
v_gene: TRBV4-2
CDR3nt: TGTGCCAGCAGCCAAGTTGGGGGCGGTGAGCAGTTCTTC
CDR3aa: CASSQVGGGEQFF

d_gene: NA
j_gene: TRBJ2-1
abundance: NA
v_gene: TRBV15
CDR3nt: TGTGCCACCAGCAGAGGTCGGGGGGCGCAAATAAATGAGCAGTTCTTC
CDR3aa: CATSRGRGAQINEQFF

d_gene: TRBD1
j_gene: TRBJ2-2
abundance: once
v_gene: TRBV28
CDR3nt: TGTGCCAGCAGTACGACAGGGTTGGCCGGGGAGCTGTTTTTT
CDR3aa: CASSTTGLAGELFF

d_gene: NA
j_gene: TRBJ1-2
abundance: NA
v_gene: TRBV9
CDR3nt: TGTGCCAGCAGCCCAGAAAGTGCTAACTATGGCTACACCTTC
CDR3aa: CASSPESANYGYTF

d_gene: TRBD2
j_gene: TRBJ2-1
abundance: NA
v_gene: TRBV6-2/TRBV6-3
CDR3nt: TGTGCCAGCAGCAGGACTAGCGGGGATGAGCAGTTCTTC
CDR3aa: CASSRTSGDEQFF

d_gene: NA
j_gene: TRBJ1-1
abundance: NA
v_gene: TRBV5-6
CDR3nt: TGTGCCAGCAAACAGGGAATGAACACTGAAGCTTTCTTT
CDR3aa: CASKQGMNTEAFF

d_gene: TRBD1
j_gene: TRBJ1-2
abundance: NA
v_gene: TRBV11-2
CDR3nt: TGTGCCAGCAGCCACCGGGACAGGAACTATGGCTACACCTTC
CDR3aa: CASSHRDRNYGYTF

d_gene: TRBD2
j_gene: TRBJ2-1
abundance: NA
v_gene: TRBV30
CDR3nt: TGTGCCTGGAGTGTACGAGGCGGGGGGGCCTACAATGAGCAGTTCTTC
CDR3aa: CAWSVRGGGAYNEQFF

d_gene: TRBD2
j_gene: TRBJ2-5
abundance: NA
v_gene: TRBV5-4
CDR3nt: TGTGCCAGCAGCCCGCGACTAGCGGGGGTGTTCGTCGAGACCCAGTACTTC
CDR3aa: CASSPRLAGVFVETQYF

d_gene: TRBD2
j_gene: TRBJ2-3
abundance: NA
v_gene: TRBV5-1
CDR3nt: TGCGCCAGCAGCTTTCTAGCGGCAGGCGGAGATACGCAGTATTTT
CDR3aa: CASSFLAAGGDTQYF

d_gene: NA
j_gene: TRBJ1-4
abundance: NA
v_gene: TRBV23-1
CDR3nt: TGCGCCAGCAGTCAATCAAGTTCGGGAATGTGTCCGACTAATGAAAAACTGTTTTTT
CDR3aa: CASSQSSSGMCPTNEKLFF

d_gene: TRBD1
j_gene: TRBJ2-2
abundance: NA
v_gene: TRBV7-7
CDR3nt: TGTGCCAGCAGCTTGGGGACAGCGAACACCGGGGAGCTGTTTTTT
CDR3aa: CASSLGTANTGELFF

d_gene: NA
j_gene: TRBJ1-1
abundance: NA
v_gene: TRBV28
CDR3nt: TGTGCCAGCAGCCAAGGCGGCTTGAACACTGAAGCTTTCTTT
CDR3aa: CASSQGGLNTEAFF

d_gene: NA
j_gene: TRBJ2-3
abundance: NA
v_gene: TRBV7-9
CDR3nt: TGTGCCAGCAGCTTAGCGCGGGACCCGTATACGCAGTATTTT
CDR3aa: CASSLARDPYTQYF

d_gene: TRBD1
j_gene: TRBJ1-1
abundance: NA
v_gene: TRBV6-4
CDR3nt: TGTGCCGGTAGACAGGGGGTGGAGAACACTGAAGCTTTCTTT
CDR3aa: CAGRQGVENTEAFF

d_gene: TRBD2
j_gene: TRBJ2-3
abundance: NA
v_gene: TRBV11-2
CDR3nt: TGTGCCAGCAGCCGAATCGGGGGGACCGCAGATACGCAGTATTTT
CDR3aa: CASSRIGGTADTQYF

d_gene: NA
j_gene: TRBJ1-6
abundance: NA
v_gene: TRBV28
CDR3nt: TGTGCCAGCAGTACCTTGAAGCGGGGGGTTAATTCACCCCTCCACTTT
CDR3aa: CASSTLKRGVNSPLHF

d_gene: NA
j_gene: TRBJ1-6
abundance: NA
v_gene: TRBV3-1/TRBV3-2
CDR3nt: TGTGCCAGCAGCCGACCCGACAGACTTGGTTCACCCCTCCACTTT
CDR3aa: CASSRPDRLGSPLHF

d_gene: NA
j_gene: TRBJ1-2
abundance: NA
v_gene: TRBV4-1
CDR3nt: TGCGCCAGCAGCCCAAGTCGACAGTCCTATGGCTACACCTTC
CDR3aa: CASSPSRQSYGYTF

d_gene: TRBD2
j_gene: TRBJ2-1
abundance: NA
v_gene: TRBV7-8
CDR3nt: TGTGCCAGCAGCTGGGCTAGCGGGGGGCACAATGAGCAGTTCTTC
CDR3aa: CASSWASGGHNEQFF

d_gene: TRBD1
j_gene: TRBJ2-1
abundance: NA
v_gene: TRBV11-2
CDR3nt: TGTGCCAGCACCGACAGGGTCTCTTACAATGAGCAGTTCTTC
CDR3aa: CASTDRVSYNEQFF

d_gene: NA
j_gene: TRBJ2-6
abundance: few
v_gene: TRBV7-3
CDR3nt: TGTGCCAGCAGCCCTCCTGGGGCCAACGTCCTGACTTTC
CDR3aa: CASSPPGANVLTF

d_gene: TRBD1
j_gene: TRBJ1-5
abundance: NA
v_gene: TRBV12-3/TRBV12-4
CDR3nt: TGTGCCAGCAGTTGGGACAGTATTCAGCCCCAGCATTTT
CDR3aa: CASSWDSIQPQHF

d_gene: NA
j_gene: TRBJ2-7
abundance: NA
v_gene: TRBV5-1
CDR3nt: TGCGCCAGCAGCTTACAGGGCCTTTCCTACGAGCAGTACTTC
CDR3aa: CASSLQGLSYEQYF

d_gene: TRBD2
j_gene: TRBJ2-3
abundance: NA
v_gene: TRBV5-1
CDR3nt: TGCGCCAGCAGCTCCATAGCGGGGGCAGAAGATACGCAGTATTTT
CDR3aa: CASSSIAGAEDTQYF

d_gene: NA
j_gene: TRBJ2-2
abundance: NA
v_gene: TRBV4-2
CDR3nt: TGTGCCAGCAGCCCCATGATAGCGAGCGGGGAGCTGTTTTTT
CDR3aa: CASSPMIASGELFF

d_gene: NA
j_gene: TRBJ1-2
abundance: NA
v_gene: TRBV6-1
CDR3nt: TGTGCCAGCAGTTCCCCGAGGTTGAGCTATGGCTACACCTTC
CDR3aa: CASSSPRLSYGYTF

d_gene: TRBD1
j_gene: TRBJ2-5
abundance: NA
v_gene: TRBV19
CDR3nt: TGTGCCAGTAGTATCGGACAGGGGGAGACCCAGTACTTC
CDR3aa: CASSIGQGETQYF

d_gene: NA
j_gene: TRBJ1-5
abundance: NA
v_gene: TRBV18
CDR3nt: TGTGCCAGCTCTCCTGGACGGGGGAATCAGCCCCAGCATTTT
CDR3aa: CASSPGRGNQPQHF

d_gene: TRBD1
j_gene: TRBJ2-1
abundance: NA
v_gene: TRBV9
CDR3nt: TGTGCCAGCAGCGTAGTCGGACAGGGTGTCTACAATGAGCAGTTCTTC
CDR3aa: CASSVVGQGVYNEQFF

d_gene: NA
j_gene: TRBJ2-3
abundance: NA
v_gene: TRBV19
CDR3nt: TGTGCCAGTAGTATCGGGGGATACGGCACAGATACGCAGTATTTT
CDR3aa: CASSIGGYGTDTQYF

d_gene: TRBD2
j_gene: TRBJ2-1
abundance: NA
v_gene: TRBV6-5
CDR3nt: TGTGCCAGTCAGGGCGGGGGGCCCTACAATGAGCAGTTCTTC
CDR3aa: CASQGGGPYNEQFF

d_gene: TRBD1
j_gene: TRBJ2-3
abundance: NA
v_gene: TRBV5-1
CDR3nt: TGCGCCAGCAGCCCACAGGGGGCAGGGGATACGCAGTATTTT
CDR3aa: CASSPQGAGDTQYF

d_gene: NA
j_gene: TRBJ2-2
abundance: NA
v_gene: TRBV7-2
CDR3nt: TGTGCCAGCAGCTTGGGGAGAAGCCAGTCCGCCGGGGAGCTGTTTTTT
CDR3aa: CASSLGRSQSAGELFF

d_gene: TRBD1
j_gene: TRBJ2-7
abundance: once
v_gene: TRBV3-1/TRBV3-2
CDR3nt: TGTGCCAGCAGCCAAGCTGTGACAGGGGGCGAGCAGTACTTC
CDR3aa: CASSQAVTGGEQYF

d_gene: NA
j_gene: TRBJ1-5
abundance: NA
v_gene: TRBV7-2
CDR3nt: TGTGCCAGCAGCTTAGGAGGGTATCAGCCCCAGCATTTT
CDR3aa: CASSLGGYQPQHF

d_gene: NA
j_gene: TRBJ1-5
abundance: NA
v_gene: TRBV2
CDR3nt: TGTGCCAGCAGTGGGGTCCCGGGACACAATAGCAATCAGCCCCAGCATTTT
CDR3aa: CASSGVPGHNSNQPQHF

d_gene: TRBD1
j_gene: TRBJ1-5
abundance: few
v_gene: TRBV28
CDR3nt: TGTGCCAGCAACAGGGGCGGCAATCAGCCCCAGCATTTT
CDR3aa: CASNRGGNQPQHF

d_gene: NA
j_gene: TRBJ1-5
abundance: many
v_gene: TRBV25-1
CDR3nt: TGTGCCAGCAGTGAAGGACAGCATCAGCCCCAGCATTTT
CDR3aa: CASSEGQHQPQHF

d_gene: NA
j_gene: TRBJ2-2
abundance: NA
v_gene: TRBV7-9
CDR3nt: TGTGCCAGCAGCTTAGGACAGGTGTACACCGGGGAGCTGTTTTTT
CDR3aa: CASSLGQVYTGELFF

d_gene: NA
j_gene: TRBJ2-6
abundance: NA
v_gene: TRBV5-1
CDR3nt: TGCGCCAGCAGCTACAGGGTTGGGGCCAACGTCCTGACTTTC
CDR3aa: CASSYRVGANVLTF

d_gene: NA
j_gene: TRBJ2-5
abundance: NA
v_gene: TRBV9
CDR3nt: TGTGCCAGCAGCGTAGGCGGCTTACCTCAAGAGACCCAGTACTTC
CDR3aa: CASSVGGLPQETQYF